These T cell receptor beta chains were read from a single sample in a study of human T cells and chemical hapten exposure. TCRdb re-analysed the RACE reads in MiXCR, keeping a single row per CDR3 protein. This sample has under 100,000 distinct CDR3 sequences; more than 9% occur once, and the top ten carry about 5%. This material consisted of whole blood, taken in connection with sensitization to the hapten diphenylcyclopropenone (DPC). The source of these receptors is a woman aged 45 to 65 with alopecia areata. Some clones in this sample may be carry-over from other donors' samples. CDR3s include the opening cysteine and the closing phenylalanine or tryptophan. A D gene is named only where the DNA matches it firmly. Size is stated for part of the rows, as once, few or many counts, or as a class when the clone is expanded.

J | size | V | D | CDR3 | DNA
TRBJ1-4 | many | TRBV27 | NA | CASSFGRGNEKLFF | TGTGCCAGCAGTTTTGGAAGGGGGAATGAAAAACTGTTTTTT
TRBJ2-7 | NA | TRBV28 | TRBD1 | CASSPRGTGIYEQYF | TGTGCCAGCAGTCCTCGAGGGACAGGGATCTACGAGCAGTACTTC
TRBJ1-2 | NA | TRBV30 | NA | CAWSSKSPGRYGYTF | TGTGCCTGGAGTTCCAAAAGTCCGGGACGCTATGGCTACACCTTC
TRBJ2-7 | many | TRBV4-1 | NA | CASSQPVRGKPYEQYF | TGCGCCAGCAGCCAACCCGTTCGCGGGAAACCCTACGAGCAGTACTTC
TRBJ2-1 | many | TRBV12-3/TRBV12-4 | TRBD2 | CASRAGTSAYNEQFF | TGTGCCAGCAGGGCCGGGACTAGCGCCTACAATGAGCAGTTCTTC
TRBJ1-1 | NA | TRBV28 | TRBD1 | CASSIAGQEIEAFF | TGTGCCAGCAGTATCGCGGGACAGGAAATTGAAGCTTTCTTT
TRBJ2-3 | few | TRBV5-1 | TRBD1 | CASSLGGQGSTDTQYF | TGCGCCAGCAGCTTGGGCGGACAGGGGAGCACAGATACGCAGTATTTT
TRBJ2-3 | many | TRBV7-9 | TRBD2 | CASSPGLAGARTDTQYF | TGTGCCAGCAGCCCGGGACTAGCGGGAGCCCGGACAGATACGCAGTATTTT
TRBJ2-1 | many | TRBV3-1 | NA | CASSHLGSYNEQFF | TGTGCCAGCAGCCACTTGGGAAGCTACAATGAGCAGTTCTTC
TRBJ2-7 | NA | TRBV5-1 | TRBD1 | CASSLGTGTHEQYF | TGCGCCAGCAGCTTGGGGACAGGGACCCACGAGCAGTACTTC
TRBJ1-5 | many | TRBV6-4 | NA | CASSEQNQPQHF | TGTGCCAGCAGTGAACAAAATCAGCCCCAGCATTTT
TRBJ1-5 | many | TRBV30 | TRBD1 | CAWSPTGVQPQHF | TGTGCCTGGAGTCCGACAGGGGTTCAGCCCCAGCATTTT
TRBJ2-1 | NA | TRBV29-1 | NA | CSVLGASSYNEQFF | TGCAGCGTATTGGGGGCTAGCTCCTACAATGAGCAGTTCTTC
TRBJ2-3 | NA | TRBV28 | NA | CASRTTTDTQYF | TGTGCCAGCAGAACCACCACAGATACGCAGTATTTT
TRBJ1-2 | many | TRBV30 | NA | CAWNPRTDYGYTF | TGTGCCTGGAATCCGCGGACAGACTATGGCTACACCTTC
TRBJ1-2 | many | TRBV6-1 | TRBD1 | CASRGTVTIGYGYTF | TGTGCCAGCAGAGGGACAGTAACGATAGGCTATGGCTACACCTTC
TRBJ1-6 | many | TRBV7-2 | NA | CASSSTGQTNSPLHF | TGTGCCAGCAGCTCGACGGGCCAGACTAATTCACCCCTCCACTTT
TRBJ2-5 | many | TRBV7-8 | NA | CASSSISGTQYF | TGTGCCAGCAGCTCAATATCAGGGACCCAGTACTTC
TRBJ2-1 | few | TRBV27 | NA | CASSPGLLGEQFF | TGTGCCAGCAGTCCGGGACTGTTGGGTGAGCAGTTCTTC
TRBJ2-1 | few | TRBV3-1 | NA | CASSRQDYNEQFF | TGTGCCAGCAGCCGACAAGACTACAATGAGCAGTTCTTC
TRBJ2-4 | few | TRBV24-1 | NA | CATSDTWDTKNIQYF | TGTGCCACCAGTGACACTTGGGACACCAAAAACATTCAGTACTTC
TRBJ2-2 | NA | TRBV11-2 | NA | CASSQAFAGELFF | TGTGCCAGCAGCCAGGCATTCGCCGGGGAGCTGTTTTTT
TRBJ2-5 | NA | TRBV7-7 | NA | CASSLGRQDQETQYF | TGTGCCAGCAGCTTGGGGAGACAGGACCAAGAGACCCAGTACTTC
TRBJ1-5 | few | TRBV21-1 | NA | CASSKVLSGGIRCGNQPQHF | TGTGCCAGCAGCAAAGTTCTAAGTGGGGGTATTAGATGCGGGAATCAGCCCCAGCATTTT
TRBJ2-6 | few | TRBV28 | TRBD1 | CASSVRQGANVLTF | TGTGCCAGCAGCGTCCGACAGGGCGCCAACGTCCTGACTTTC
TRBJ2-1 | many | TRBV12-3/TRBV12-4 | TRBD2 | CASSLRLAGSYEQFF | TGTGCCAGCAGTTTACGGCTAGCGGGGTCCTATGAGCAGTTCTTC
TRBJ2-4 | few | TRBV4-1 | TRBD2 | CASSQGLVASGKNIQYF | TGCGCCAGCAGCCAAGGTTTAGTAGCTAGCGGCAAAAACATTCAGTACTTC
TRBJ2-1 | many | TRBV5-5 | TRBD2 | CASSLVAGGEQFF | TGTGCCAGCAGCTTGGTCGCGGGAGGTGAGCAGTTCTTC
TRBJ2-3 | many | TRBV20-1 | TRBD2 | CSARPAGGPTDTQYF | TGCAGTGCTAGACCCGCGGGAGGGCCTACAGATACGCAGTATTTT
TRBJ2-2 | many | TRBV19 | TRBD1 | CASRARTGNTGELFF | TGTGCCAGTAGGGCGAGGACAGGGAACACCGGGGAGCTGTTTTTT
TRBJ2-1 | many | TRBV7-9 | TRBD2 | CASSLFLREGNEQFF | TGTGCCAGCAGCTTATTTTTGCGGGAGGGCAATGAGCAGTTCTTC
TRBJ2-5 | few | TRBV7-8 | TRBD1 | CASSRQGGGTQYF | TGTGCCAGCAGCCGACAGGGCGGAGGGACCCAGTACTTC
TRBJ1-2 | many | TRBV7-2 | NA | CASSLRSRDSHYGYTF | TGTGCCAGCAGCTTAAGGTCAAGGGACTCCCACTATGGCTACACCTTC
TRBJ2-4 | many | TRBV25-1 | TRBD1 | CASKGQGVKENIQYF | TGTGCCAGCAAGGGACAGGGGGTGAAAGAAAACATTCAGTACTTC
TRBJ2-4 | many | TRBV29-1 | NA | CSVEDSEKNIQYF | TGCAGCGTTGAAGACTCGGAGAAAAACATTCAGTACTTC
TRBJ2-5 | many | TRBV5-4 | TRBD2 | CASSLRGTRGYF | TGTGCCAGCAGCTTGCGGGGGACTAGAGGGTACTTC
TRBJ2-3 | many | TRBV10-3 | NA | CAISESSSPDTQYF | TGTGCCATCAGTGAGTCTAGCAGTCCAGATACGCAGTATTTT
TRBJ2-7 | many | TRBV20-1 | TRBD1 | CSATGTGSSYEQYF | TGCAGTGCTACCGGGACAGGCAGCTCCTACGAGCAGTACTTC
TRBJ1-6 | NA | TRBV30 | NA | CAWSVNRDSPLHF | TGTGCCTGGAGTGTAAACAGGGATTCACCCCTCCACTTT
TRBJ1-5 | few | TRBV27 | NA | CASSPQAGWVASNQPQHF | TGTGCCAGCAGTCCCCAGGCCGGGTGGGTCGCAAGCAATCAGCCCCAGCATTTT
TRBJ2-7 | few | TRBV28 | TRBD1 | CASSLFGTGVYEQYF | TGTGCCAGCAGTTTATTCGGGACAGGGGTTTACGAGCAGTACTTC
TRBJ2-2 | NA | TRBV29-1 | NA | CSVNGNTGELFF | TGCAGCGTTAATGGGAACACCGGGGAGCTGTTTTTT
TRBJ1-5 | NA | TRBV20-1 | TRBD1 | CSAAGQANQPQHF | TGCAGTGCCGCGGGACAGGCCAATCAGCCCCAGCATTTT